Listed below are T cell receptor beta chains from one sample, sequenced in a study of cytomegalovirus exposure and HLA in healthy donors. The method was immunoSEQ multiplex PCR; TCRdb's version includes in-frame clones alone and lacks a portion of them. The repertoire holds about 120,000 clones, with around 72% as singletons. Sequenced: PBMCs. Receptor source: a young man in good health and CMV-seronegative. Each CDR3 is given with its conserved first and last residue. A D gene is named only where the DNA matches it firmly. Where a row states a size, it is once, few, many or the class of an expanded clone; other rows omit it.

TRBD2 TRBJ2-1 TRBV2 . CASSSSLAGGPISSYNEQFF
TRBD1 TRBJ2-3 TRBV5-6 once CASAQTGGTDTQYF
. TRBJ1-5 TRBV11-3 . CASSWAETVRGQPQHF
. TRBJ2-7 TRBV13 . CASSQPEHRGEQYF
TRBD2 TRBJ2-7 TRBV11-2 . CASSHGLAGSYEQYF
. TRBJ2-1 TRBV30 . CAWSAWGGLNEQFF
TRBD1 TRBJ2-7 TRBV5-1 . CASRRQGEQYF
. TRBJ1-5 TRBV6-1 . CASSEGGGENQPQHF
. TRBJ1-4 TRBV6-5 . CASSLSNEKLFF
. TRBJ1-3 TRBV6-5 few CASSYSTQGRNTIYF
. TRBJ1-1 TRBV5-4 . CASSRGSNTEAFF
. TRBJ2-2 TRBV9 . CASSALLGAGELFF
. TRBJ1-4 TRBV27 . CASSYQGKGGKLFF
TRBD2 TRBJ2-1 TRBV27 once CASSLLVAGDNEQFF